This T cell receptor (beta chain) came from a study of T cell responses to AZD1222 COVID-19 vaccine. Assay used: immunoSEQ multiplex PCR; TCRdb lists only in-frame clones, some missing. The sample holds more than 95,000 clones, roughly nine tenths seen once. The CDR3 consists of 12 residues. The V gene lost 7 bases and the J gene lost 10 bases, with 16 bases spanning the gap. In germline, CDR1 is MNHNY, CDR2 SVGAGI (reference sequence). The chain has TRBV6-6 and TRBJ1-1; maybe TRBD1 (5 bases). This clonotype was sampled from an adult in good health. Source: peripheral blood, taken on day 0 of AZD1222 vaccination. CDR3 amino acids: CASTFGGGAAFF. Here the CDR3 DNA reads TGTGCCAGCACCTTCGGGGGGGGAGCAGCTTTCTTT.